Sequencing of this T cell receptor beta chain was carried out in a study of shared clonotypes between healthy human individuals. Measured with immunoSEQ multiplex PCR; TCRdb has only the in-frame clones, and not every one. Here the sample spans 1,100,000 or so clones, around 78% being singletons. Germline loops: CDR1 SGHNT, CDR2 YYREEE (reference sequence). The CDR3 length is 16 residues. V gave up 3 bases and J gave up 4 bases; unmatched junction bases: 2. V and J are TRBV5-4 and TRBJ2-3; TRBD2 matches at 16 bases. This TCR derives from a man between 18 and 29 years old in good health. Some clones in this sample may be carry-over from other donors' samples. Sequenced material: memory CD4+ T cells from PBMCs. The subset denotes: CD45RA-negative fraction. The CDR3 DNA follows: TGTGCCAGCAGCTCGGGACTAGCGGGAGGGGCAGATACGCAGTATTTT. Encoded protein: CASSSGLAGGADTQYF.